This T cell receptor beta chain stems from a study of regulatory T cells in long-lasting Graves disease. About the research overall: Antithyroid drug use was under 3 months in newly diagnosed Graves' patients.

Assembly of TCR beta libraries relied on iRepertoire HTBI primers together with Arm-PCR of CDR3 regions. TCRdb redid the calling of the multiplex PCR reads with MiXCR, one entry per CDR3 protein. Of hundreds of thousands of distinct CDR3 sequences detected, roughly 15% appear once; the ten largest clones hold about 20%. This clonotype was recorded a few times. Time point denoted: newly diagnosed GD, antithyroid drugs for less than 3 months. The authors made the TCR library using RNA they extracted from PBMCs. This CDR3 is built from 15 residues. V lost 0 bases to trimming and J lost 6 bases, with 13 bases between them. The germline gives CDR1 SGDLS, CDR2 YYNGEE. The data were also submitted as part of a second study, on T cells in Graves' hyperthyroidism and ophthalmopathy. That study reports: The study left out patients who had uncontrolled infection, other autoimmune disease, pregnancy or lactation. TCR CDR3 regions were first amplified by RT-PCR with HTBI primers. Clonotypes that were expanded in thyroid above 0.001 mostly appeared in blood too.

The sequencing here drew on peripheral blood mononuclear cells (PBMCs), taken at new diagnosis, from a patient treated with antithyroid drugs. The sequence was collected from a woman in her 30s with Graves disease. The chain joins TRBV9 to TRBJ2-1; perhaps TRBD2 as D (5 bases). The CDR3 sequence is CASSVASGVGNEQFF. Written as DNA, the CDR3 is TGTGCCAGCAGCGTAGCAAGCGGTGTGGGCAATGAGCAGTTCTTC.